This TCR beta chain was identified in a study of T cell responses to AZD1222 COVID-19 vaccine. General study points: A reported finding is that nearly half of spike-specific TCRs target unmutated variant regions.

Regarding this clone: Antigen specificity is unknown.

Assay: immunoSEQ multiplex PCR; the TCRdb copy retains only in-frame clones and omits some. The data contain under 130,000 clones, roughly 91% of them singletons. V lost 11 bases to trimming and J lost 2 bases; unmatched junction nucleotides: 10. The V gene's germline CDR1 is KGHDR and CDR2 SFDVKD. This CDR3 has 15 residues. The gene calls are TRBV24-1 and TRBJ2-2; 7 nucleotides agree with TRBD2. The sample was peripheral blood, taken on day 0 of AZD1222 vaccination. This receptor was taken from an adult in good health. The CDR3 bases are TGTGCCATATCCCCGGCTAGCGGAAACACCGGGGAGCTGTTTTTT. Translated: CAISPASGNTGELFF.